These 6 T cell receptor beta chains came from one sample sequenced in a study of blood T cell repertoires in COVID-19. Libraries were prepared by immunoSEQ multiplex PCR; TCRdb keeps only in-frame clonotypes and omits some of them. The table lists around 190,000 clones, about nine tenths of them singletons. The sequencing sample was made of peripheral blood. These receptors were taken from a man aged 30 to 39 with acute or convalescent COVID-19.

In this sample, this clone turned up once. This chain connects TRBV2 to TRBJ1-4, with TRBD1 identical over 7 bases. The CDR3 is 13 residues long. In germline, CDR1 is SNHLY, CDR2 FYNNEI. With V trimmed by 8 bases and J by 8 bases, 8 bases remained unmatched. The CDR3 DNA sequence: TGTGCCAGCCAGGGGGGTCTTAGAGAAAAACTGTTTTTT. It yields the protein CASQGGLREKLFF.

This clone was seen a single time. This CDR3 is CASSFGQIPEAFF. The CDR3 DNA is TGTGCCAGCAGCTTCGGACAGATCCCTGAAGCTTTCTTT. This chain links TRBV6-6 with TRBJ1-1; maybe TRBD1 (6 bases). Trimming took 6 bases from V and 6 from J, leaving 14 bases between them. The CDR3 length is 13 residues. CDR1 MNHNY and CDR2 SVGAGI come from the germline V gene (reference sequence).

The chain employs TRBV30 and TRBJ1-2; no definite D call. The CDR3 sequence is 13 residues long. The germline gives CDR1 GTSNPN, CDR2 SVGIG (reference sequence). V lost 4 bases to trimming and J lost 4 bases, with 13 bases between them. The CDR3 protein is CAWTGTVSYGYTF. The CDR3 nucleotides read TGTGCCTGGACCGGCACAGTTAGCTATGGCTACACCTTC.

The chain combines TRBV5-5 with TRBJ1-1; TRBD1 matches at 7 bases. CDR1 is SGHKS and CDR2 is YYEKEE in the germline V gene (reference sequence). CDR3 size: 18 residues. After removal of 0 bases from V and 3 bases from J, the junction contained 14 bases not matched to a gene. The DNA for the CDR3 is TGTGCCAGCAGCTTGGAGGGGGCAGCACCTATTTTGTACACTGAAGCTTTCTTT. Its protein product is CASSLEGAAPILYTEAFF.

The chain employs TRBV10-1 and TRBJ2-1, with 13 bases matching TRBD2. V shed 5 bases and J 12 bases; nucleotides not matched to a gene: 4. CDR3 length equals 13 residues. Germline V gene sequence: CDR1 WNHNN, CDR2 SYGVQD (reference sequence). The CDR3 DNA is TGCGCCAGCAGTAGGACTAGCGGGGGTGCGCAGTTCTTC. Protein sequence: CASSRTSGGAQFF.

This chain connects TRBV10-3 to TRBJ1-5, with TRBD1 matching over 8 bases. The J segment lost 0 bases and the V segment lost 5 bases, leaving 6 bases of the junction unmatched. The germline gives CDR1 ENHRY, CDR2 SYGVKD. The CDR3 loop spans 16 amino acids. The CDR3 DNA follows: TGTGCCATCAGTCCTCAGGGGGCGGGTAGCAATCAGCCCCAGCATTTT. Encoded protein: CAISPQGAGSNQPQHF.